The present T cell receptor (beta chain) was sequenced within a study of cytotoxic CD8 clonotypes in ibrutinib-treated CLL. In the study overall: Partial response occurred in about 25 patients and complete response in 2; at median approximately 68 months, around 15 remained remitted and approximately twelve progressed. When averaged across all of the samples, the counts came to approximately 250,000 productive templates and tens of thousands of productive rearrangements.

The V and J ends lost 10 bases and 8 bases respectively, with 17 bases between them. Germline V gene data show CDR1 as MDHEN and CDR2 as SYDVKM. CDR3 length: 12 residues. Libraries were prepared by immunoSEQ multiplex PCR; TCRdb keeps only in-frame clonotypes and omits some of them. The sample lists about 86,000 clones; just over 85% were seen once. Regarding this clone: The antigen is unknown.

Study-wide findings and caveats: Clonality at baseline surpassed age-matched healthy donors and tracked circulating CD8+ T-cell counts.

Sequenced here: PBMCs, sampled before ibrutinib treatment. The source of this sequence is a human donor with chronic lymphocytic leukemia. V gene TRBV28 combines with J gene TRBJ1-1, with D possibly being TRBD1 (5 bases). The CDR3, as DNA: TGTGCCACCCGGGGGGGGGTGTCCGAAGCTTTCTTT. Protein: CATRGGVSEAFF.